Below are 28 T cell receptor beta chains sequenced from a single sample in a study of cytomegalovirus exposure and HLA in healthy donors. Primers included in the PCR were 60 Vbeta and 13 Jbeta primers. TCRdb keeps only in-frame clones here, not all; method: immunoSEQ multiplex PCR. The sample has approximately 140,000 clones; roughly 63% are singletons. Sequencing was carried out using PBMCs. The receptors come from a woman aged 60-75 years in good health and CMV-seropositive.

This clone has more than one count but fewer than ten. The chain couples TRBV5-4 to TRBJ2-1; TRBD1 matches 7 bases. Looked up from germline, CDR1 is SGHNT and CDR2 is YYREEE (reference sequence). CDR3 length equals 15 residues. J gave up 0 bases and V 3 bases, and 3 bases lay outside the gene matches. CDR3 DNA: TGTGCCAGCAGCTGGGACAGTAGCTCCTACAATGAGCAGTTCTTC. Protein: CASSWDSSSYNEQFF.

The chain employs TRBV19 and TRBJ1-4, with TRBD1 matching over 7 bases. CDR1 and CDR2 (germline): LNHDA, SQIVND (reference sequence). With 5 bases clipped from V and 0 bases from J, the junction kept 6 bases outside the gene matches. CDR3 size: 16 residues. CDR3 DNA: TGTGCCAGTAGTGCAAACAGGGGATCAACTAATGAAAAACTGTTTTTT. Protein sequence: CASSANRGSTNEKLFF.

This clone was seen only a few times. V gene TRBV30 combines with J gene TRBJ2-3; D may be TRBD2 (6 bases). V was cut by 2 bases and J by 2 bases, with 20 bases left in between. The CDR3 has 17 amino acids. Per the germline V gene, CDR1 is GTSNPN and CDR2 is SVGIG (reference sequence). In nucleotides, the CDR3 is TGTGCCTGGAGTCCCCCCCCCAGCGGGCAATCCACAGATACGCAGTATTTT. This encodes CAWSPPPSGQSTDTQYF.

The rearrangement links TRBV7-2 to TRBJ2-7, with 9 bases lining up with TRBD2. This CDR3 comprises 14 residues. The trim removed 5 bases at V and 2 bases at J, leaving 4 bases unmatched. Germline assignment: CDR1 SGHTA and CDR2 FQGNSA. CDR3 region: CASSPTSGPYEQYF. The CDR3 bases are TGTGCCAGCAGCCCGACTAGCGGACCCTACGAGCAGTACTTC.

The chain uses TRBV5-4 and TRBJ2-5, with a possible D match to TRBD1 (6 bases). TRBJ2-7 matches the DNA end more closely, so the J call is doubtful. The length of the CDR3 is 15 residues. CDR1 and CDR2 from the germline V gene are SGHNT and YYREEE (reference sequence). CDR3: CASSPPQGHHYEQYF. In DNA form, the CDR3 reads TGTGCCAGCAGCCCCCCCCAGGGACATCACTACGAGCAGTACTTC.

The CDR3 protein is CASSNRQGISGNTIYF. The CDR3 nucleotides read TGTGCCAGCAGCAACCGACAGGGGATCTCTGGAAACACCATATATTTT. The chain joins TRBV7-2 to TRBJ1-3, with 8 bases identical to TRBD1. The CDR3 is 16 residues long. V shed 5 bases and J 0 bases; nucleotides not matched to a gene: 6. In germline, CDR1 is SGHTA, CDR2 FQGNSA.

This chain joins TRBV7-2 and TRBJ2-5; 9 bases match TRBD1. The J call is uncertain, as TRBJ2-7 better fits the DNA end. The CDR3 runs to 17 residues. CDR1 and CDR2 (germline): SGHTA, FQGNSA. CDR3: CASSLLPGQGGSYEQYF. DNA for the CDR3: TGTGCCAGCAGCTTGCTCCCGGGACAGGGAGGATCCTACGAGCAGTACTTC.

The V gene is TRBV2, the J gene TRBJ2-1, with 9 bases that match TRBD2. The V gene's germline CDR1 is SNHLY and CDR2 FYNNEI. The CDR3 is made up of 13 amino acids. V gave up 10 bases and J gave up 5 bases; unmatched junction bases: 6. The CDR3 DNA reads as TGTGCCACCCGTAGCGGGAGAAACAATGAGCAGTTCTTC. Translation gives CATRSGRNNEQFF. The complete variable domain, with remaining parts taken from reference TRBV2 and TRBJ2-1, reads EPEVTQTPSHQVTQMGQEVILRCVPISNHLYFYWYRQILGQKVEFLVSFYNNEISEKSEIFDDQFSVERPDGSNFTLKIRSTKLEDSAMYFCATRSGRNNEQFFGPGTRLTVL.

The chain is built from TRBV19 and TRBJ2-7; 9 bases align to TRBD1. This CDR3 has 16 residues. With V trimmed by 3 bases and J by 2 bases, 8 bases remained unmatched. The germline V gene encodes CDR1 LNHDA and CDR2 SQIVND (reference sequence). The CDR3 DNA reads as TGTGCCAGTAGTATGTATACCGGGACAGGGCCCTACGAGCAGTACTTC. Its protein is CASSMYTGTGPYEQYF.

The chain couples TRBV7-2 to TRBJ1-3; 7 bases agree with TRBD1. V lost 0 bases and J lost 0; bases outside the gene matches: 2. From germline, CDR1 is SGHTA and CDR2 FQGNSA. The CDR3 runs to 16 residues. The CDR3: CASSLADRDSGNTIYF. CDR3 bases: TGTGCCAGCAGCTTAGCTGACAGGGACTCTGGAAACACCATATATTTT.

This clone was seen only a few times. This rearrangement joins TRBV28 to TRBJ2-1; TRBD2 might be the D (5 bases). V was cut by 4 bases and J by 9 bases, with 25 bases left in between. This CDR3 comprises 17 residues. Germline values: CDR1 MDHEN, CDR2 SYDVKM. CDR3 bases: TGTGCCAGCAGTTCAAGGTTGGACTCAAGCTTAGGAAGTGAGCAGTTCTTC. It yields the protein CASSSRLDSSLGSEQFF.

V is TRBV4-1 and J is TRBJ1-2, with D possibly matching TRBD1 (6 bases). V was clipped by 2 bases and J by 4 bases, with 11 bases between them. This CDR3 comprises 14 residues. Germline-derived CDR1 and CDR2 are MGHRA and YSYEKL. The CDR3 here is CASSQPDSIYGYTF. The DNA of the CDR3 is TGCGCCAGCAGCCAACCGGACAGCATCTATGGCTACACCTTC.

This clone was seen a few times. The CDR3 region is CASSEGTRGLNEQFF. The CDR3 bases are TGTGCCAGCAGCGAGGGGACTCGTGGGCTCAATGAGCAGTTCTTC. The genes are TRBV2 and TRBJ2-1; tentative D call: TRBD2 (6 bases). CDR3 size: 15 residues. V dropped 6 bases and J dropped 6 bases, with 18 bases sitting between them. Germline CDR1 reads SNHLY; CDR2 reads FYNNEI.

The CDR3 DNA follows: TGCGCCAGCAGCTTTGGCGGGAGGGCCACCTACGAGCAGTACTTC. Translating it yields CASSFGGRATYEQYF. The chain is built from TRBV5-1 and TRBJ2-5, with 9 bases that match TRBD2. The DNA matches TRBJ2-7 better at its end, which makes the J call doubtful. The CDR3 extends over 15 amino acids. CDR1 and CDR2 from the germline V gene are SGHRS and YFSETQ.

The chain couples TRBV7-2 to TRBJ2-7, with TRBD1 matching 7 bases. With V trimmed by 5 bases and J by 0 bases, 7 bases remained unmatched. The CDR3 contains 15 residues. Germline CDR1 is SGHTA and CDR2 is FQGNSA. The CDR3 region is CASSQNHRGSYEQYF. CDR3 in DNA: TGTGCCAGCAGCCAAAACCACAGGGGCTCCTACGAGCAGTACTTC.

This clone has just a few counts. The chain joins TRBV6-5 to TRBJ1-5, with 12 bases matching TRBD1. The CDR3 sequence is 14 residues long. The germline V gene encodes CDR1 MNHEY and CDR2 SVGAGI. With V trimmed by 7 bases and J by 7 bases, 5 bases remained unmatched. The CDR3 sequence is CASTPGTGGQPQHF. CDR3 bases: TGTGCCAGCACCCCAGGGACAGGGGGCCAGCCCCAGCATTTT.

The V gene is TRBV29-1, the J gene TRBJ2-7; TRBD1 aligns across 9 bases. The V gene end was trimmed by 4 bases and the J gene end by 1 base; junction bases not matched to a gene: 5. This CDR3 contains 14 residues. The germline V gene has CDR1 SQVTM and CDR2 ANQGSEA. CDR3 region: CSVGPQGASYEQYF. CDR3 bases: TGCAGCGTTGGCCCACAGGGGGCTTCCTACGAGCAGTACTTC.

The V call is TRBV7-6, the J call TRBJ2-3, with 11 bases lining up with TRBD2. The CDR3 is 16 residues long. Germline values: CDR1 SGHVS, CDR2 FNYEAQ. Trimming at V came to 2 bases and at J to 3 bases, leaving 4 bases not matched to a gene. The CDR3 DNA is TGTGCCAGCAGCTTACGAACTAGCGGGAGTACAGATACGCAGTATTTT. Its translation is CASSLRTSGSTDTQYF.

The J gene is TRBJ1-4, the V gene TRBV6-5; 9 bases map to TRBD1. V was clipped by 4 bases and J by 7 bases; unmatched bases: 7. Germline V gives CDR1 MNHEY, CDR2 SVGAGI. CDR3 length: 15 amino acids. CDR3 residues: CASSSVTGGGEKLFF. CDR3 sequence (DNA): TGTGCCAGCAGTTCGGTTACAGGGGGCGGTGAAAAACTGTTTTTT.

V is TRBV5-8 and J is TRBJ2-7, with 8 bases matching TRBD1. In germline, CDR1 is SGHTS, CDR2 YDEGEE. This CDR3 is built from 13 residues. Trimming took 6 bases from V and 4 from J; bases not matched to a gene: 6. The DNA of the CDR3 is TGTGCCAGCAACGGACAGGGTGTGTACGAGCAGTACTTC. Amino acids: CASNGQGVYEQYF.

This chain connects TRBV7-7 to TRBJ2-7; 13 positions match TRBD2. CDR1 SSHAT and CDR2 FNYEAQ come from the germline V gene (reference sequence). Trimming cost V 5 bases and J 7 bases; bases outside gene matches: 5. The CDR3 spans 14 residues. CDR3 coding DNA: TGTGCCAGCAGCGGGACTAGCGGGACGCGTGAGCAGTACTTC. Amino acid sequence: CASSGTSGTREQYF.

V and J are TRBV28 and TRBJ1-3, with D hard to call. V was cut by 6 bases and J by 4 bases, with 13 bases left in between. This CDR3 spans 14 amino acids. The V gene's germline CDR1 is MDHEN and CDR2 SYDVKM. The CDR3 DNA follows: TGTGCCAGCAGAGAGGGATTGTCAGGAAACACCATATATTTT. Translated: CASREGLSGNTIYF.

Turning to this clone: The sample carries other DNA sequences with the same CDR3. The rearrangement uses TRBV5-1 and TRBJ2-3; D remains ambiguous. V gave up 0 bases and J gave up 0 bases, with 2 bases separating them. The germline CDR1 and CDR2 sequences are SGHRS and YFSETQ. CDR3 length equals 13 residues. CDR3 loop: CASSLASTDTQYF. The CDR3 coding sequence is TGCGCCAGCAGCTTGGCGAGCACAGATACGCAGTATTTT.

This clone has only a few counts. The CDR3 sequence is CASSFTSGSPGYNEQFF. CDR3 nucleotides: TGTGCCAGCAGCTTTACTAGCGGGAGCCCCGGGTACAATGAGCAGTTCTTC. The chain joins TRBV5-6 to TRBJ2-1, with 11 bases aligning to TRBD2. The junction had 8 bases not matched to a gene; V was cut back by 2 bases and J by 4 bases. The germline V gene encodes CDR1 SGHDT and CDR2 YYEEEE. The CDR3 is 17 amino acids.

V and J are TRBV6-5 and TRBJ2-7; D may be TRBD1 (5 bases). The V gene's germline CDR1 is MNHEY and CDR2 SVGAGI. The CDR3 is 11 residues long. V shed 6 bases and J shed 7 bases, with 10 bases lying between them. The CDR3 DNA is TGTGCCAGCAGCCATGGGGCGGAGCAGTACTTC. This codes for CASSHGAEQYF.

The chain has TRBV15 and TRBJ1-5, with no clear D. Looked up from germline, CDR1 is LNHNV and CDR2 is YYDKDF (reference sequence). There are 14 residues in the CDR3. Trimming shortened V by 2 bases and J by 6 bases, and 11 bases separated the two germline ends. The DNA for the CDR3 is TGTGCCACCAGCAGACCTAGCAATCGTCAGCCCCAGCATTTT. Translating gives CATSRPSNRQPQHF.

The chain carries TRBV7-3 and TRBJ2-5, with D maybe TRBD1 (5 bases). Germline V lookup: CDR1 SGHTA, CDR2 FQGTGA. V lost 5 bases, J lost 0 bases, and 10 bases lay in between. CDR3 size: 14 residues. Written as DNA, the CDR3 is TGTGCCAGCAGCCCCCAGGGCCACCAAGAGACCCAGTACTTC. Translating gives CASSPQGHQETQYF.

This sequence joins TRBV6-5 and TRBJ2-5; 10 bases align to TRBD1. With V trimmed by 6 bases and J by 3 bases, 4 bases remained unmatched. In germline, CDR1 is MNHEY, CDR2 SVGAGI. The CDR3 contains 14 residues. CDR3 loop: CASRSGTGEETQYF. The CDR3 DNA reads TGTGCCAGCAGATCCGGGACAGGGGAAGAGACCCAGTACTTC.